The next 16 T cell receptor beta chains were all read from a single sample in a study of post-analysis software for immune sequencing data. Findings and limits, study-wide: With TRBV5-6, TRBV5-1 and TRBV20-1 included, a handful of TRBV segments were more frequent in patients than in controls.

No cognate antigen is known for these TCRs. TCR beta libraries were prepared from cDNA with unique molecular identifiers. TCRdb recomputed calls from the PCR reads with MiXCR, one row per CDR3 protein. The table shows hundreds of thousands of distinct CDR3 sequences, with roughly two fifths occurring only once. Sequencing was carried out using blood. These receptors were taken from a girl under 18 with multiple sclerosis.

J is TRBJ2-1 and V is TRBV4-1; 8 bases fit TRBD1. This CDR3 is 12 amino acids long. V was clipped by 3 bases and J by 11 bases; unmatched bases: 3. Germline CDR1 is MGHRA and CDR2 is YSYEKL. The CDR3 DNA is TGCGCCAGCAGCCATAGCAGGGGGCAGCAGTTCTTC. Its translation is CASSHSRGQQFF.

This rearrangement joins TRBV5-6 to TRBJ1-1, with D maybe TRBD1 (5 bases). V was cut by 2 bases and J by 7 bases, with 12 bases left in between. The length of the CDR3 is 13 residues. Germline CDR1 SGHDT, CDR2 YYEEEE. As DNA, the CDR3 is TGTGCCAGCAGCTTAAACAGGCGCCGTGAAGCTTTCTTT. Protein sequence: CASSLNRRREAFF. Full variable domain (missing parts from reference TRBV5-6 and TRBJ1-1): DAGVTQSPTHLIKTRGQQVTLRCSPKSGHDTVSWYQQALGQGPQFIFQYYEEEERQRGNFPDRFSGHQFPNYSSELNVNALLLGDSALYLCASSLNRRREAFFGQGTRLTVV.

The genes are TRBV7-3 and TRBJ2-5; TRBD1 agrees at 9 bases. The germline V gene encodes CDR1 SGHTA and CDR2 FQGTGA. V shed 1 base and J 2 bases; nucleotides not matched to a gene: 2. There are 15 residues in the CDR3. The CDR3 spells CASSLRQGVQETQYF. DNA for the CDR3: TGTGCCAGCAGCTTAAGACAGGGGGTACAAGAGACCCAGTACTTC.

In its sample, this clonotype was seen a few times. The chain employs TRBV25-1 and TRBJ2-3; D remains unclear. This CDR3 spans 13 amino acids. Germline V gene data show CDR1 as MGHDK and CDR2 as SYGVNS. Trimming took 4 bases from V and 2 from J, leaving 7 bases between them. CDR3 nucleotide sequence: TGTGCCAGCAGTGTGACATTCACAGATACGCAGTATTTT. This encodes CASSVTFTDTQYF.

This clonotype came up a few times. The chain joins TRBV11-2 to TRBJ2-5; tentatively, D is TRBD2 (5 bases). The germline V and J ends were trimmed by 5 bases and 5 bases, with 15 bases remaining between them. The germline V gene encodes CDR1 SGHAT and CDR2 FQNNGV. The CDR3 length is 14 residues. The CDR3 nucleotides read TGTGCCAGCAGCACCCATGGACCGGGGGAGACCCAGTACTTC. The encoded protein is CASSTHGPGETQYF.

This clonotype was seen at least ten times. The genes are TRBV20-1 and TRBJ2-1; 9 nucleotides line up with TRBD2. The V and J ends lost 6 bases and 3 bases, in that order; junction bases with no gene match: 3. Germline CDR1 DFQATT, CDR2 SNEGSKA (reference sequence). The CDR3 runs to 13 residues. The DNA of the CDR3 is TGCAGTGCCTGGACTAGCGTCTACAATGAGCAGTTCTTC. It is translated as CSAWTSVYNEQFF.

The chain carries TRBV7-2 and TRBJ2-3; D may be TRBD1 (5 bases). This CDR3 region has 16 residues. V gave up 6 bases and J gave up 2 bases, with 18 bases separating them. Germline CDR1 SGHTA, CDR2 FQGNSA. DNA for the CDR3: TGTGCCAGCAGTTCAGGGCCTCTACACCTCACAGATACGCAGTATTTT. This sequence encodes CASSSGPLHLTDTQYF.

This clonotype turned up a few times. The chain is built from TRBV29-1 and TRBJ2-5; the D gene is possibly TRBD1 (5 bases). V was trimmed by 2 bases and J by 5 bases, leaving 12 bases between them. The CDR3 runs to 13 residues. Germline V CDR1 and CDR2: SQVTM, ANQGSEA. CDR3 in amino acids: CSVEQGVGETQYF. The CDR3 DNA reads TGCAGCGTTGAACAAGGGGTCGGGGAGACCCAGTACTTC.

This clonotype was detected only a few times. The gene calls are TRBV10-2 and TRBJ2-1, with 11 bases matching TRBD1. The CDR3 length is 13 residues. V lost 9 bases and J lost 7; bases outside the gene matches: 5. Germline CDR1 reads WSHSY; CDR2 reads SAAADI. Written as DNA, the CDR3 is TGCGCCAGGCGGGGACAGGGGGAGAATGAGCAGTTCTTC. Protein product: CARRGQGENEQFF.

In this sample, this clonotype turned up a few times. The CDR3 region is CATSDPEIQETQYF. The CDR3 region has the DNA TGTGCCACCAGTGACCCCGAAATACAAGAGACCCAGTACTTC. The gene calls are TRBV24-1 and TRBJ2-5, with D unclear. The CDR3 totals 14 residues. The V gene lost 4 bases and the J gene lost 2 bases, with 10 bases spanning the gap. Germline V gene sequence: CDR1 KGHDR, CDR2 SFDVKD.

This clonotype was observed many times. The J gene is TRBJ2-5, the V gene TRBV9; the D gene is possibly TRBD1 (7 bases). Germline V gene sequence: CDR1 SGDLS, CDR2 YYNGEE. The CDR3 length is 13 residues. V dropped 4 bases and J dropped 4 bases, with 11 bases sitting between them. The CDR3 nucleotides read TGTGCCAGCAGCCGGCAGGGGGGAGAGACCCAGTACTTC. Protein product: CASSRQGGETQYF.

CDR3 region: CANLPGRAGSSYEQYF. The CDR3 DNA reads as TGTGCTAACCTACCGGGACGAGCGGGTAGTTCCTACGAGCAGTACTTC. V is TRBV7-7 and J is TRBJ2-7; D is possibly TRBD2 (6 bases). This CDR3 contains 16 residues. Germline CDR1 SSHAT, CDR2 FNYEAQ (reference sequence).

This clonotype was recorded a few times. CDR3 amino acids: CASRTGDYNEQFF. The CDR3 DNA is TGTGCCAGCAGGACAGGGGATTACAATGAGCAGTTCTTC. This chain connects TRBV6-5 to TRBJ2-1; 8 bases line up with TRBD1. Germline trimming cut 6 bases from V and 4 bases from J; bases unmatched to any gene: 2. The germline CDR1 and CDR2 sequences are MNHEY and SVGAGI. This CDR3 is built from 13 residues.

The chain joins TRBV7-2 to TRBJ1-2; 10 bases map to TRBD1. Per germline, CDR1 SGHTA and CDR2 FQGNSA. J lost 2 bases, V lost 5 bases, and 5 bases had no gene match. The length of the CDR3 is 15 residues. The CDR3, as DNA: TGTGCCAGCAGCATCTCGGGACAGGGGAACTATGGCTACACCTTC. It encodes CASSISGQGNYGYTF.

CDR3 DNA sequence: TGTGCCAGCAGTTCTCGAATGGACAGTGGCTATGGCTACACCTTC. It specifies CASSSRMDSGYGYTF. V and J are TRBV11-2 and TRBJ1-2, with D possibly matching TRBD1 (6 bases). The V end lost 6 bases, the J end lost 4 bases, and 18 bases lay between the germline ends. Germline assignment: CDR1 SGHAT and CDR2 FQNNGV. The CDR3 has 15 amino acids.

This clonotype was observed a single time. The CDR3 DNA follows: TGTGCCAGCAGTTACTCGGAGGCCCAAGAGACCCAGTACTTC. It translates to CASSYSEAQETQYF. This rearrangement joins TRBV6-5 to TRBJ2-5, with D maybe TRBD2 (5 bases). Germline V gene sequence: CDR1 MNHEY, CDR2 SVGAGI. Deletions cut 0 bases from V and 1 base from J, with 6 bases between. The CDR3 runs to 14 residues.